This T cell receptor (beta chain) originates from a study of CD8 T cells in ankylosing spondylitis. MiXCR, applied by TCRdb to the 5' RACE reads, yields one record per CDR3 protein. The sample has 670,000 or so distinct CDR3 sequences; over 15% are singletons. Concerning this clonotype itself: The antigen remains undetermined.

General observations from the study: Characteristic, it appeared, of ankylosing spondylitis blood was a TCR beta motif of about eight highly homologous variants.

Germline CDR1 reads DFQATT; CDR2 reads SNEGSKA (reference sequence). V was pared by 4 bases and J by 6 bases, with 12 bases of the junction left unmatched. This CDR3 contains 15 residues. Sequencing was performed on blood, either unsorted or a sorted T cell fraction (not recorded which). The receptor was derived from a male donor with ankylosing spondylitis. V is TRBV20-1 and J is TRBJ2-3, with TRBD2 matching 8 bases. CDR3 loop: CSANLAGPILDTQYF. For the CDR3, the DNA is TGCAGTGCTAACCTAGCGGGCCCCATCTTGGATACGCAGTATTTT.